The clone carrying this T cell receptor (beta chain) was seen once. Its antigen remains unidentified. The source of the sample is a study of T cell therapy after organ transplantation. Study context: Therapy products were autologous CMV-specific T cells, peptide-expanded for approximately 14 days. Patients received up to 6 T cell doses every 2 weeks. Study-level results: Post-therapy CD8 clonality change correlated inversely with pretherapy clonality. Concurrent antirejection and antiviral drugs remain unassessed confounders.

Libraries were prepared by immunoSEQ multiplex PCR; TCRdb keeps only in-frame clonotypes and omits some of them. The sample carries approximately 15,000 clones, 65% to 90% recorded once. Regarding time point: 20-29 weeks after completion of therapy. Germline CDR1 MNHNS, CDR2 SASEGT. The CDR3 length is 16 residues. The V and J ends lost 2 bases and 1 base, in that order; junction bases with no gene match: 4. Here the sequenced sample was CD8+ T cells from blood, taken after autologous CMV-specific T cell therapy. The J gene is TRBJ2-3, the V gene TRBV6-1; 9 nucleotides line up with TRBD2. The receptor's source is a human patient who had received a solid organ transplant and had CMV disease. The T cells may partly be graft donor cells. Here the CDR3 DNA reads TGTGCCAGCAGTGAATCGCCTAGCGGGGGCACAGATACGCAGTATTTT. Translating gives CASSESPSGGTDTQYF.